The TCR beta chain under discussion was sequenced for a study of T cell changes during pregnancy in multiple sclerosis. Trimming shortened V by 5 bases and J by 4 bases, and 11 bases separated the two germline ends. The CDR3 has 13 amino acids. Germline V lookup: CDR1 MNHEY, CDR2 SVGAGI. The table came from immunoSEQ multiplex PCR; TCRdb's copy has only in-frame clones and leaves some out. This sample has some 64,000 clones; under 95% occur once, and the top ten carry approximately 1.5%. The V call is TRBV6-5, the J call TRBJ1-2; possibly TRBD1 for D (6 bases). This specimen was peripheral blood, taken after pregnancy. The clonotype comes from a female donor with multiple sclerosis, enrolled in a pregnancy study. The CDR3 DNA is TGTGCCAGCAGTACAGGGTATAGCTATGGCTACACCTTC. This sequence encodes CASSTGYSYGYTF.